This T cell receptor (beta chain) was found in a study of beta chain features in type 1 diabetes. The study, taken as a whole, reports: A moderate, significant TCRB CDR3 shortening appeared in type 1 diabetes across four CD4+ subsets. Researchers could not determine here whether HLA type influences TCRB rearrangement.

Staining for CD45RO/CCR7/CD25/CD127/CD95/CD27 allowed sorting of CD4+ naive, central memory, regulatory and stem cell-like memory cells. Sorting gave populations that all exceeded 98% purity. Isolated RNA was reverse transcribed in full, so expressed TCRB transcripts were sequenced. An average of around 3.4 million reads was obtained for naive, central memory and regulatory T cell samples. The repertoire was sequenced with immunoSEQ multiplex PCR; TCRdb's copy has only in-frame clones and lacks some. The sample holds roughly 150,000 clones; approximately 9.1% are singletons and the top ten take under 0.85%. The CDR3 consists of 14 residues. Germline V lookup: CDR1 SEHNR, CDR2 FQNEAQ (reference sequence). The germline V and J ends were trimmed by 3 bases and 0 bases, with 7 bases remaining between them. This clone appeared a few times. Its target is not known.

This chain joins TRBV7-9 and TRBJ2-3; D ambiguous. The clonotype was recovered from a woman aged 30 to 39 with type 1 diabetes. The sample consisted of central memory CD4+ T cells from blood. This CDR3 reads CASSFSLSTDTQYF. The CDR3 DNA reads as TGTGCCAGCAGCTTCTCCTTAAGCACAGATACGCAGTATTTT.